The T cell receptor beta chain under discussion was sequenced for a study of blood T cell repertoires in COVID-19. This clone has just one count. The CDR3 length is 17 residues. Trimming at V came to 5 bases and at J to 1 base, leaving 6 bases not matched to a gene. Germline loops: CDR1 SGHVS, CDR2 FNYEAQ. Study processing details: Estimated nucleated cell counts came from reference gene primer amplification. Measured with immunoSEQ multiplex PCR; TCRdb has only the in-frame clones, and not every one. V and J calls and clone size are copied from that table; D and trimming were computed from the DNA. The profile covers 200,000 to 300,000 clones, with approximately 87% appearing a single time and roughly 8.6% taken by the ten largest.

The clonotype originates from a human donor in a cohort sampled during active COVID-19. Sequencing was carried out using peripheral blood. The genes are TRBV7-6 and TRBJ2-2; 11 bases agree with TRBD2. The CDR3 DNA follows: TGTGCCAGCAGCCCACGACTAGCGGGGAGGAACACCGGGGAGCTGTTTTTT. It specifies CASSPRLAGRNTGELFF.